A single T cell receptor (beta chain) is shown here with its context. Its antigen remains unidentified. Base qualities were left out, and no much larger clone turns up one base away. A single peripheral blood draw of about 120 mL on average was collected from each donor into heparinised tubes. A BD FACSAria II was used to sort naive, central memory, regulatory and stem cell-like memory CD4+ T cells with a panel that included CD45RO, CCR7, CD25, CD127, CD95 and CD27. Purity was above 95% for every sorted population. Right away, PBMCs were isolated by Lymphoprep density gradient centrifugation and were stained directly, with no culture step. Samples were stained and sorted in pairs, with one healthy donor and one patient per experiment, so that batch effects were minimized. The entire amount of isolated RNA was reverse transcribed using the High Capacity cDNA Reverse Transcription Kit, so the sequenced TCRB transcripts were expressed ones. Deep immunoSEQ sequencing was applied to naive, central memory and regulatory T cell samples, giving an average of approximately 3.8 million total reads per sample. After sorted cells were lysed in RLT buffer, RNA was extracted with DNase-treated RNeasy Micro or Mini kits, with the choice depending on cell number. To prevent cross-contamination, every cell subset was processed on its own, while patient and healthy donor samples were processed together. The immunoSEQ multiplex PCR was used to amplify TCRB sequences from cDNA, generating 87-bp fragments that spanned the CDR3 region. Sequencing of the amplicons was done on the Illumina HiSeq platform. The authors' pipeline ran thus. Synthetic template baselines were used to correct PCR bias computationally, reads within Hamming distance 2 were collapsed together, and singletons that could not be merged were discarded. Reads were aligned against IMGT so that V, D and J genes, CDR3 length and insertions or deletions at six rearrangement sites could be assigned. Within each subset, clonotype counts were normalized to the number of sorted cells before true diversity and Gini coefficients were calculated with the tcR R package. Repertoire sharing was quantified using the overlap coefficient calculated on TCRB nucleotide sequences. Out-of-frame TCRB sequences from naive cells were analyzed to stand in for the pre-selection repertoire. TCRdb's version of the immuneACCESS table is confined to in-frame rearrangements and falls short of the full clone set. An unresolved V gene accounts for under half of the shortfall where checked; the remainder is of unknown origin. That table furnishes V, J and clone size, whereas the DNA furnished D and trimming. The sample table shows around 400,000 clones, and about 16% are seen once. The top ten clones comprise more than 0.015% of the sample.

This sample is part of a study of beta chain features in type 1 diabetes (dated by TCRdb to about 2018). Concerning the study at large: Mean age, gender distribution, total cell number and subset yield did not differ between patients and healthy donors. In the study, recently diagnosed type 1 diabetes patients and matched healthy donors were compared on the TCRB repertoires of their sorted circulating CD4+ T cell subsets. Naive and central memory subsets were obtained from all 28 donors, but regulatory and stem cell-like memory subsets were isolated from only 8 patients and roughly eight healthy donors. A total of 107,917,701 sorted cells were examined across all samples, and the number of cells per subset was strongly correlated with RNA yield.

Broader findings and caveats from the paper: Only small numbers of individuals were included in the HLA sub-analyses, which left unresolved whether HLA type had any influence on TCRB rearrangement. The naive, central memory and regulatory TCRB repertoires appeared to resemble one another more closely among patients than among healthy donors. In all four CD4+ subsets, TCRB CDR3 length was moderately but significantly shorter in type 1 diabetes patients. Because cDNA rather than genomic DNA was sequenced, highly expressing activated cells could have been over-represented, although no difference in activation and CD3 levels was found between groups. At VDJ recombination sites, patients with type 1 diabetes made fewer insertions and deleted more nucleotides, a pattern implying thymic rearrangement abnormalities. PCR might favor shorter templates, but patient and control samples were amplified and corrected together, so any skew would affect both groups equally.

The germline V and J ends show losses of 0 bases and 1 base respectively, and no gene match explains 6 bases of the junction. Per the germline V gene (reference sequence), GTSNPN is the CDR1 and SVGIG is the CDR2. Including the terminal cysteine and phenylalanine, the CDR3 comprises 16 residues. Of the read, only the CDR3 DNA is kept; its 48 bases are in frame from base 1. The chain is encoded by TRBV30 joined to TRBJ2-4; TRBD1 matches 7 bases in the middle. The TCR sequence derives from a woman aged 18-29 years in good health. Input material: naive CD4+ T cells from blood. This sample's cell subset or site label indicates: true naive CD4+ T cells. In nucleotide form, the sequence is TGTGCCTGGAGTGTAAACAGGGGATCGGCCAAAAACATTCAGTACTTC. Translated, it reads CAWSVNRGSAKNIQYF.